Listed here are 22 T cell receptor beta chains from one sample, sequenced in a study of T cell responses to AZD1222 COVID-19 vaccine. Profiled with immunoSEQ multiplex PCR; TCRdb holds only in-frame clones, not every one. The sample lists about 140,000 clones; more than 90% were seen once. Sequenced material: peripheral blood, taken on day 0 of AZD1222 vaccination. These receptors all come from an adult in good health.

The V call is TRBV6-5, the J call TRBJ1-2; D call uncertain. The germline V gene encodes CDR1 MNHEY and CDR2 SVGAGI. The CDR3 has 12 amino acids. Trimming stripped 9 bases from V and 1 base from J, with 9 bases between. DNA for the CDR3: TGTGCCAGTCTGTTAGTTAACTATGGCTACACCTTC. The encoded protein is CASLLVNYGYTF.

The V call is TRBV29-1, the J call TRBJ2-5, with D tentatively TRBD1 (5 bases). Germline V gene sequence: CDR1 SQVTM, CDR2 ANQGSEA. This CDR3 region has 11 residues. V gave up 6 bases and J gave up 2 bases, with 7 bases separating them. Written as DNA, the CDR3 is TGCAGCGTACGACAGCAAGAGACCCAGTACTTC. Translation gives CSVRQQETQYF.

J is TRBJ2-3 and V is TRBV5-1, with 8 positions matching TRBD2. After removal of 2 bases from V and 1 base from J, the junction contained 3 bases not matched to a gene. Germline loops: CDR1 SGHRS, CDR2 YFSETQ. The CDR3 consists of 15 residues. Here the CDR3 DNA reads TGCGCCAGCAGCTTAGACGGGAGGGGCACAGATACGCAGTATTTT. Its protein is CASSLDGRGTDTQYF.

The J gene is TRBJ2-1, the V gene TRBV7-7; 8 nucleotides agree with TRBD2. Germline lookup yields CDR1 SSHAT and CDR2 FNYEAQ (reference sequence). V shed 1 base, J shed 8 bases, and the junction held 10 bases outside the gene matches. The CDR3 consists of 16 residues. The CDR3 sequence: CASSLGGGLGVDEQFF. The CDR3 DNA sequence: TGTGCCAGCAGCTTAGGGGGGGGACTAGGAGTCGATGAGCAGTTCTTC.

This chain joins TRBV5-5 and TRBJ1-3; D ambiguous. Looked up from germline, CDR1 is SGHKS and CDR2 is YYEKEE (reference sequence). Trimming took off 1 base at V and 0 bases at J, with 8 bases between the two ends. The CDR3 runs to 15 residues. The CDR3 DNA follows: TGTGCCAGCAGCTTGACGGTGGTCTCTGGAAACACCATATATTTT. It specifies CASSLTVVSGNTIYF. Filled out from reference TRBV5-5 and TRBJ1-3, the complete variable domain reads DAGVTQSPTHLIKTRGQQVTLRCSPISGHKSVSWYQQVLGQGPQFIFQYYEKEERGRGNFPDRFSARQFPNYSSELNVNALLLGDSALYLCASSLTVVSGNTIYFGEGSWLTVV.

In this sample, this clone turned up a few times. In nucleotides, the CDR3 is TGTGCCAGCAGTGACTCAAGGGACCCAGGGCTCCTCCACTTT. Translating gives CASSDSRDPGLLHF. This chain links TRBV6-4 with TRBJ1-6, with D perhaps TRBD1 (5 bases). CDR1 and CDR2 (germline): MRHNA, SNTAGT. The germline V and J ends were trimmed by 0 bases and 15 bases, with 15 bases remaining between them. The length of the CDR3 is 14 residues.

The chain uses TRBV7-3 and TRBJ2-3; a possible D gene is TRBD1 (6 bases). Germline lookup yields CDR1 SGHTA and CDR2 FQGTGA. With 4 bases removed from V and 2 bases from J, the gap between germline ends came to 13 bases. This CDR3 region has 15 residues. CDR3 protein: CASSSARGHTDTQYF. The CDR3 region has the DNA TGTGCCAGCAGCTCAGCCAGGGGCCACACAGATACGCAGTATTTT.

The chain is built from TRBV10-3 and TRBJ2-7; 7 bases fit TRBD2. CDR3 size: 15 residues. Trimming took 9 bases from V and 0 from J; bases not matched to a gene: 11. CDR1 is ENHRY, CDR2 SYGVKD, per germline. The CDR3 reads CAMPGEGRSSYEQYF. The CDR3 region has the DNA TGTGCCATGCCCGGGGAGGGGCGGAGCTCCTACGAGCAGTACTTC.

V is TRBV9 and J is TRBJ1-2; TRBD1 matches 7 bases. V was pared by 4 bases and J by 2 bases, with 2 bases of the junction left unmatched. CDR1 is SGDLS, CDR2 YYNGEE, per germline. The CDR3 is 13 amino acids. Here the CDR3 DNA reads TGTGCCAGCAGCCCGACAGGGAACTATGGCTACACCTTC. This codes for CASSPTGNYGYTF.

The genes are TRBV10-2 and TRBJ1-5; D gene uncertain. The length of the CDR3 is 16 residues. The V end lost 2 bases, the J end lost 0 bases, and 11 bases lay between the germline ends. CDR1 and CDR2 (germline): WSHSY, SAAADI. The CDR3 protein is CASSEGEFRSNQPQHF. In DNA form, the CDR3 reads TGCGCCAGCAGTGAGGGGGAATTCCGTAGCAATCAGCCCCAGCATTTT.

This chain links TRBV6-5 with TRBJ1-5; D perhaps matches TRBD1 (5 bases). V lost 6 bases to trimming and J lost 6 bases, with 15 bases between them. The CDR3 is 14 amino acids. Germline CDR1 and CDR2: MNHEY and SVGAGI. CDR3 DNA: TGTGCCAGCAGCTACCTCGGGGCGGGTCAGCCCCAGCATTTT. Translation gives CASSYLGAGQPQHF.

The rearrangement links TRBV30 to TRBJ2-6, with 8 bases matching TRBD1. The CDR3 sequence is 16 residues long. V lost 2 bases, J lost 2 bases, and 5 bases stayed unmatched. The germline V gene has CDR1 GTSNPN and CDR2 SVGIG (reference sequence). CDR3 protein: CAWSSTGVPGANVLTF. Here the CDR3 DNA reads TGTGCCTGGAGTTCGACAGGGGTCCCTGGGGCCAACGTCCTGACTTTC.

Remarks on this clone: One junction end disagrees with the germline gene, perhaps due to a read error. V gene TRBV7-8 combines with J gene TRBJ2-3, with 10 bases aligning to TRBD2. Germline V gene sequence: CDR1 SGHVS, CDR2 FQNEAQ. The CDR3 runs 14 residues. The CDR3 bases are TGTGCCAGCAGCTTAGAGGCTCTAGCGGGAGCTGCCCTTTTT. Residues: CASSLEALAGAALF. Together with reference TRBV7-8 and TRBJ2-3, the CDR3 gives the full variable domain: GAGVSQSPRYKVAKRGQDVALRCDPISGHVSLFWYQQALGQGPEFLTYFQNEAQLDKSGLPSDRFFAERPEGSVSTLKIQRTQQEDSAVYLCASSLEALAGAALFGPGTRLTVL.

J is TRBJ1-1 and V is TRBV4-1, with D perhaps TRBD1 (6 bases). The V end lost 0 bases, the J end lost 4 bases, and 12 bases lay between the germline ends. The CDR3 has 15 residues. The germline CDR1 and CDR2 sequences are MGHRA and YSYEKL. This CDR3 is CASSQEPRGGTEAFF. CDR3 bases: TGCGCCAGCAGCCAAGAGCCGAGGGGGGGCACTGAAGCTTTCTTT.

This clone was seen a handful of times. The chain combines TRBV19 with TRBJ1-2, with no clear D. Germline V CDR1 and CDR2: LNHDA, SQIVND (reference sequence). Trimming shortened V by 0 bases and J by 5 bases, and 10 bases separated the two germline ends. The CDR3 totals 14 residues. In DNA, the CDR3 is TGTGCCAGTAGTATAGATCTGCCGGATTATGGCTACACCTTC. Amino acid sequence: CASSIDLPDYGYTF.

As DNA, the CDR3 is TGTGCCAGCAGCTTAGCTGCGGGAGAAGAGACCCAGTACTTC. It specifies CASSLAAGEETQYF. The chain employs TRBV11-3 and TRBJ2-5, with 7 bases identical to TRBD2. The CDR3 consists of 14 residues. Per the germline V gene, CDR1 is SGHNT and CDR2 is YENEEA. J gave up 3 bases and V 1 base, and 2 bases lay outside the gene matches.

V gene TRBV7-2 combines with J gene TRBJ2-5; 12 bases fit TRBD2. This CDR3 has 16 residues. The germline CDR1 and CDR2 sequences are SGHTA and FQGNSA. V lost 5 bases to trimming and J lost 4 bases; unmatched junction nucleotides: 8. CDR3 amino acids: CASSRGLAGGAETQYF. The CDR3 nucleotides read TGTGCCAGCAGCCGGGGACTAGCGGGTGGCGCAGAGACCCAGTACTTC.

Concerning this clone: Distinct nucleotide sequences in the sample also encode this CDR3. The V gene is TRBV9, the J gene TRBJ1-2, with a tentative D call TRBD1 (5 bases). V was clipped by 0 bases and J by 3 bases, with 6 bases between them. Germline CDR1 and CDR2: SGDLS and YYNGEE. The CDR3 loop spans 13 amino acids. The CDR3 loop reads CASSVGGDYGYTF. The CDR3 nucleotides read TGTGCCAGCAGCGTAGGGGGGGACTATGGCTACACCTTC. Together with reference TRBV9 and TRBJ1-2, the CDR3 gives the full variable domain: DSGVTQTPKHLITATGQRVTLRCSPRSGDLSVYWYQQSLDQGLQFLIQYYNGEERAKGNILERFSAQQFPDLHSELNLSSLELGDSALYFCASSVGGDYGYTFGSGTRLTVV.

This chain connects TRBV6-2 or TRBV6-3 to TRBJ1-5; a possible D gene is TRBD1 (5 bases). With 6 bases removed from V and 3 bases from J, the gap between germline ends came to 12 bases. The germline V gene has CDR1 MNHEY and CDR2 SVGEGT. The CDR3 totals 14 residues. The CDR3 protein is CASSPDSINQPQHF. CDR3 DNA sequence: TGTGCCAGCAGCCCCGACAGCATCAATCAGCCCCAGCATTTT.

The gene calls are TRBV9 and TRBJ2-1, with D maybe TRBD2 (5 bases). V was cut by 0 bases and J by 10 bases, with 17 bases left in between. The CDR3 consists of 15 residues. The germline V gene encodes CDR1 SGDLS and CDR2 YYNGEE. The CDR3 is CASSVGRNRVGEQFF. CDR3 DNA: TGTGCCAGCAGCGTAGGGAGGAATAGGGTCGGAGAGCAGTTCTTC.

A remark on this clone: The germline gene is not matched at one end of the junction; a read error may be the cause. The rearrangement links TRBV29-1 to TRBJ1-4; 11 bases map to TRBD1. This CDR3 is 11 amino acids long. Germline CDR1 and CDR2: SQVTM and ANQGSEA. As DNA, the CDR3 is TGCAGCGTTCAAGGGGACAGGGGGTTGATTTTT. Its translation is CSVQGDRGLIF.

The V call is TRBV6-2 or TRBV6-3, the J call TRBJ2-1; a weak D match, TRBD1 (5 bases). This CDR3 region has 14 residues. Germline lookup yields CDR1 MNHEY and CDR2 SVGEGT. V was clipped by 2 bases and J by 7 bases, with 12 bases between them. For the CDR3, the DNA is TGTGCCAGCAGTTACGGGGCTACCGAAAATGAGCAGTTCTTC. It yields the protein CASSYGATENEQFF.